This T cell receptor (beta chain) was found in a study of vaccination effects on CD4 cells after COVID-19. General study findings and limits: The authors studied few convalescent patients and collected no early post-infection timepoints. Among infection- and vaccine-induced clones, marked clonal contraction occurred late after vaccination.

Produced via immunoSEQ multiplex PCR; TCRdb's table is partial and in-frame only. This table holds some 68,000 clones, roughly 78% found once. Points on this clone: Its antigen is currently unknown.

Expansion of antigen-specific CD4+ T cells with viral peptide pools was carried out by the ViraFEST assay before sequencing. Researchers isolated CD4+ T cells once about 11 days of culture had elapsed. Negative nucleocapsid antibody tests before and after vaccination confirmed no previous SARS-CoV-2 infection. PBMC were cultured at around 2 million per well with roughly 9.7 IU/ml IL-2 and around 9.2 ug/ml peptides. Looked up from germline, CDR1 is SGHRS and CDR2 is YFSETQ. Deletions cut 4 bases from V and 1 base from J, with 15 bases between. CDR3 length equals 16 residues. This specimen consisted of CD4+ T cells from PBMCs cultured with HCoV-OC43 spike peptides, obtained before COVID-19 vaccination. Subset: HCoV-OC43 spike overlapping peptide pool stimulation. This sequence was found in a human donor who received a COVID-19 vaccine. The rearrangement links TRBV5-1 to TRBJ2-1; D is uncertain. This chain's CDR3 is CASSPRPTPSYNEQFF. CDR3 DNA: TGCGCCAGCAGCCCCCGACCTACCCCTTCCTACAATGAGCAGTTCTTC.